This T cell receptor beta chain was identified in a study of CD8+ T cells in alopecia areata. Across the whole study: Patients took tofacitinib for 6 to 18 months, followed by 6 drug-free months.

Investigators isolated RNA and reverse transcribed it into cDNA to act as the sequencing template. Clones were sequenced by immunoSEQ multiplex PCR, and TCRdb holds only the in-frame ones, with some missing. The data hold a few hundred thousand clones, with roughly two fifths observed a single time. Unmatched junction bases numbered 7, after V lost 0 bases and J lost 7 bases. Germline V gene data show CDR1 as GTSNPN and CDR2 as SVGIG (reference sequence). The CDR3 is 14 residues long. Treatment indicated: oral pan-JAK inhibitor, 5-10 mg twice daily. Researchers took lesional scalp punch biopsies and peripheral blood from people who were alopecia areata patients.

The V gene is TRBV30, the J gene TRBJ1-2; 8 nucleotides agree with TRBD1. This receptor was identified in a human donor with alopecia areata. The sequencing here drew on CD4+ T cells sorted from blood, taken between weeks 30 and 35, from a patient treated with tofacitinib. CDR3 region: CAWSVTVRGLGYTF. CDR3 nucleotide sequence: TGTGCCTGGAGTGTGACCGTCAGGGGGCTTGGCTACACCTTC.